This TCR beta chain was sequenced for a study of neurological immune-mediated disorders. Study-level findings and limits: The multiple sclerosis repertoire cluster had no clinical or MRI feature associated with it.

V lost 1 base, J lost 8 bases, and 9 bases stayed unmatched. This CDR3 region has 15 residues. Germline CDR1 reads SGHAT; CDR2 reads FQNNGV. Concerning this clonotype: As yet, its antigen is unknown.

MiXCR, run by TCRdb on the 5' RACE reads, gives a single entry per CDR3 protein. The sample has about 120,000 distinct CDR3 sequences, approximately 3.2% seen once. V usage is TRBV11-2 and J usage is TRBJ1-2, with TRBD1 identical over 8 bases. The sample comprised PBMCs. The TCR comes from a woman between 25 and 40 years old with multiple sclerosis. This chain's CDR3 is CASSLVGTGPLGYTF. The CDR3 coding sequence is TGTGCCAGCAGCTTAGTCGGGACAGGCCCCCTGGGCTACACCTTC. Supplemented by reference TRBV11-2 and TRBJ1-2, the full variable domain reads EAGVAQSPRYKIIEKRQSVAFWCNPISGHATLYWYQQILGQGPKLLIQFQNNGVVDDSQLPKDRFSAERLKGVDSTLKIQPAKLEDSAVYLCASSLVGTGPLGYTFGSGTRLTVV.